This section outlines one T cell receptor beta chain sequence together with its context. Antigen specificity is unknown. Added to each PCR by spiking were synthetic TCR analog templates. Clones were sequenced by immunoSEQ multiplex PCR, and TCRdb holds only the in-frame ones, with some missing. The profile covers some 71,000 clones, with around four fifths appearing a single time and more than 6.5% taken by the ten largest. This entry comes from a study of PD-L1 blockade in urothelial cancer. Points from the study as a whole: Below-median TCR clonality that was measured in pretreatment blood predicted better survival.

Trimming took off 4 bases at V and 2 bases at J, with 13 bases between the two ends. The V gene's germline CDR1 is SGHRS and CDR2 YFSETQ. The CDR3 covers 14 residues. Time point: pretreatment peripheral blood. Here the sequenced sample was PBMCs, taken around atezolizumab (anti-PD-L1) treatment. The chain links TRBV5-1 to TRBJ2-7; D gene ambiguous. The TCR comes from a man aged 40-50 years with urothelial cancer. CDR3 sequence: CASSPYTVPYEQYF. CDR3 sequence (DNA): TGCGCCAGCAGCCCGTATACGGTCCCCTACGAGCAGTACTTC.